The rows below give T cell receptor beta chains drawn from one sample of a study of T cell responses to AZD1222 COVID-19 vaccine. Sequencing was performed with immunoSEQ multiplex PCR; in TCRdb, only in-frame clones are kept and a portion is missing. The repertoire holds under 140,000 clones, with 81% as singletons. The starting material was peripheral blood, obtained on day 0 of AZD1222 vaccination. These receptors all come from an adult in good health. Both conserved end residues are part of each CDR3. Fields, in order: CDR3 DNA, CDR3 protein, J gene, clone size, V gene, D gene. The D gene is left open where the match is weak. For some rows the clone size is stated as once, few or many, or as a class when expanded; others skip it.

CDR3nt: TGTGCCAGCACCGAGGGACAGGGTTATTCACCCCTCCACTTT
CDR3aa: CASTEGQGYSPLHF
j_gene: TRBJ1-6
abundance: -
v_gene: TRBV5-4
d_gene: TRBD1

CDR3nt: TGTGCCACCGCCGGCTTAGGGGCTTGGACTGAAGCTTTCTTT
CDR3aa: CATAGLGAWTEAFF
j_gene: TRBJ1-1
abundance: -
v_gene: TRBV19
d_gene: -

CDR3nt: TGTGCCAGCAGCTTTCAGACAGGCCCAGGTTTAGGAAATCAGCCCCAGCATTTT
CDR3aa: CASSFQTGPGLGNQPQHF
j_gene: TRBJ1-5
abundance: -
v_gene: TRBV5-4
d_gene: -

CDR3nt: TGTGCCTGGAGTCAAGTTACAGCCTATGGCTACACCTTC
CDR3aa: CAWSQVTAYGYTF
j_gene: TRBJ1-2
abundance: -
v_gene: TRBV30
d_gene: -

CDR3nt: TGCGCCAGCAGCCAGAACTCTGGGGCCAACGTCCTGACTTTC
CDR3aa: CASSQNSGANVLTF
j_gene: TRBJ2-6
abundance: -
v_gene: TRBV4-3
d_gene: -

CDR3nt: TGTGCCAGCAGTCCCCTAGCGGGTAACCGCTACGAGCAGTACTTC
CDR3aa: CASSPLAGNRYEQYF
j_gene: TRBJ2-7
abundance: -
v_gene: TRBV28
d_gene: TRBD2

CDR3nt: TGTGCCAGCAGTTCCATGACTAGCGGGAGGGCCCGTAACACCGGGGAGCTGTTTTTT
CDR3aa: CASSSMTSGRARNTGELFF
j_gene: TRBJ2-2
abundance: few
v_gene: TRBV6-2/TRBV6-3
d_gene: TRBD2

CDR3nt: TGTGCCAGCAGCTCCACTACAGGGATCTCCTATAATTCACCCCTCCACTTT
CDR3aa: CASSSTTGISYNSPLHF
j_gene: TRBJ1-6
abundance: -
v_gene: TRBV6-2/TRBV6-3
d_gene: -

CDR3nt: TGTGCCAGCAGCTTGGGGCCTACCTACGAGCAGTACTTC
CDR3aa: CASSLGPTYEQYF
j_gene: TRBJ2-7
abundance: -
v_gene: TRBV11-3
d_gene: -

CDR3nt: TGTGCCAGCAGCTTGGGTCCCGCGGGGGCGGAGACCCAGTACTTC
CDR3aa: CASSLGPAGAETQYF
j_gene: TRBJ2-5
abundance: -
v_gene: TRBV5-5
d_gene: -

CDR3nt: TGTGCCAGCAGTGAATCCACAGGGTCGGAGACCCAGTACTTC
CDR3aa: CASSESTGSETQYF
j_gene: TRBJ2-5
abundance: -
v_gene: TRBV25-1
d_gene: -

CDR3nt: TGTGCCAGCAGCCGGAAGGGGGGGAGCTCCTACGAGCAGTACTTC
CDR3aa: CASSRKGGSSYEQYF
j_gene: TRBJ2-7
abundance: -
v_gene: TRBV14
d_gene: -

CDR3nt: TGCGCCAGCAGCACCCGACAGCGAGATACGCAGTATTTT
CDR3aa: CASSTRQRDTQYF
j_gene: TRBJ2-3
abundance: -
v_gene: TRBV4-3
d_gene: -

CDR3nt: TGTGCCAGCGGGGGACAGGGGTTCGAGACCCAGTACTTC
CDR3aa: CASGGQGFETQYF
j_gene: TRBJ2-5
abundance: -
v_gene: TRBV2
d_gene: TRBD1

CDR3nt: TGTGCCAGTACCCCAAACGTGGGCGGTTCACCCCTCCACTTT
CDR3aa: CASTPNVGGSPLHF
j_gene: TRBJ1-6
abundance: -
v_gene: TRBV19
d_gene: -

CDR3nt: TGTGCCAGCAGTTTTACAGGGGGAGTTAATGAAAAACTGTTTTTT
CDR3aa: CASSFTGGVNEKLFF
j_gene: TRBJ1-4
abundance: -
v_gene: TRBV28
d_gene: TRBD1

CDR3nt: TGTGCCAGCTCACCCGGGGTGGGGAGCACAGATACGCAGTATTTT
CDR3aa: CASSPGVGSTDTQYF
j_gene: TRBJ2-3
abundance: -
v_gene: TRBV18
d_gene: -

CDR3nt: TGTGCCAGCAGCCTAGGGACATCGAACAACAATGAGCAGTTCTTC
CDR3aa: CASSLGTSNNNEQFF
j_gene: TRBJ2-1
abundance: -
v_gene: TRBV6-2/TRBV6-3
d_gene: -

CDR3nt: TGTGCCAGCAGCTTAGCGGGGACTGGAGAGACCCAGTACTTC
CDR3aa: CASSLAGTGETQYF
j_gene: TRBJ2-5
abundance: -
v_gene: TRBV7-2
d_gene: -

CDR3nt: TGTGCCAGCAGCGTAGGGGGGGCTCCCTACGAGCAGTACTTC
CDR3aa: CASSVGGAPYEQYF
j_gene: TRBJ2-7
abundance: -
v_gene: TRBV9
d_gene: -

CDR3nt: TGTGCCAGCAGGACCCCCCTGGGAACTTACGAGCAGTACTTC
CDR3aa: CASRTPLGTYEQYF
j_gene: TRBJ2-7
abundance: -
v_gene: TRBV28
d_gene: -

CDR3nt: TGTGCCACCTCATCCCCGCGCCCAGCCTACGAGCAGTACTTC
CDR3aa: CATSSPRPAYEQYF
j_gene: TRBJ2-7
abundance: -
v_gene: TRBV19
d_gene: -

CDR3nt: TGTGCCAGCAGCTTAACGGAGTCCTACGAGCAGTACTTC
CDR3aa: CASSLTESYEQYF
j_gene: TRBJ2-7
abundance: -
v_gene: TRBV5-6
d_gene: -

CDR3nt: TGTGCCAGCAGCCCCCGCTCAGACTACTCGAATTCCTACGAGCAGTACTTC
CDR3aa: CASSPRSDYSNSYEQYF
j_gene: TRBJ2-7
abundance: -
v_gene: TRBV3-1/TRBV3-2
d_gene: -

CDR3nt: TGCGCCAGCAGCTTGGAGCGCGGCTACAATGAGCAGTTCTTC
CDR3aa: CASSLERGYNEQFF
j_gene: TRBJ2-1
abundance: -
v_gene: TRBV5-1
d_gene: -

CDR3nt: TGTGCCAGCAGCTTTCCGGGACTCCCCGGTGGAGAGACCCAGTACTTC
CDR3aa: CASSFPGLPGGETQYF
j_gene: TRBJ2-5
abundance: -
v_gene: TRBV13
d_gene: -

CDR3nt: TGCGCCAGCAGCTTGGCCCCGAACACTGAAGCTTTCTTT
CDR3aa: CASSLAPNTEAFF
j_gene: TRBJ1-1
abundance: -
v_gene: TRBV5-1
d_gene: -

CDR3nt: TGTGCCAGTAGTATCTGGACAGGGGCGGACTATGGCTACACCTTC
CDR3aa: CASSIWTGADYGYTF
j_gene: TRBJ1-2
abundance: few
v_gene: TRBV19
d_gene: TRBD1

CDR3nt: TGTGCCAGCAGCACACGGACAGCAACGAACACCGGGGAGCTGTTTTTT
CDR3aa: CASSTRTATNTGELFF
j_gene: TRBJ2-2
abundance: -
v_gene: TRBV7-2
d_gene: -

CDR3nt: TGTGCCAGCAGCGAAGAAGCGGGAGGGTCTAATGAGCAGTTCTTC
CDR3aa: CASSEEAGGSNEQFF
j_gene: TRBJ2-1
abundance: -
v_gene: TRBV7-2
d_gene: TRBD2

CDR3nt: TGTGCCAGCAGTGAAGCCAGGAGGGGAGCCAACTATGGCTACACCTTC
CDR3aa: CASSEARRGANYGYTF
j_gene: TRBJ1-2
abundance: -
v_gene: TRBV6-1
d_gene: -

CDR3nt: TGTGCCAGCAGCTTGGGGCAGACAAAAGAGACCCAGTACTTC
CDR3aa: CASSLGQTKETQYF
j_gene: TRBJ2-5
abundance: -
v_gene: TRBV5-4
d_gene: -

CDR3nt: TGTGCCAGCAGCCCGACTTCCCTCAATGAGCAGTTCTTC
CDR3aa: CASSPTSLNEQFF
j_gene: TRBJ2-1
abundance: -
v_gene: TRBV7-2
d_gene: -

CDR3nt: TGCAGTGCTAGTCGGGGACAGAGATTGAACACTGAAGCTTTCTTT
CDR3aa: CSASRGQRLNTEAFF
j_gene: TRBJ1-1
abundance: -
v_gene: TRBV20-1
d_gene: TRBD1

CDR3nt: TGTGCCAGTCAGGGGCGCTTAGGCACCGGGGAGCTGTTTTTT
CDR3aa: CASQGRLGTGELFF
j_gene: TRBJ2-2
abundance: -
v_gene: TRBV28
d_gene: -

CDR3nt: TGTGCCAGCAGTTACTCGGCCGAATCCTACGAGCAGTACTTC
CDR3aa: CASSYSAESYEQYF
j_gene: TRBJ2-7
abundance: once
v_gene: TRBV6-5
d_gene: -

CDR3nt: TGTGCCAGCAGCTTAAACGCTGGGGATAACACTGAAGCTTTCTTT
CDR3aa: CASSLNAGDNTEAFF
j_gene: TRBJ1-1
abundance: -
v_gene: TRBV7-3
d_gene: -

CDR3nt: TGCGCCAGCAGCCAAGAAGGGTCTGGACCTGGGAATCAGCCCCAGCATTTT
CDR3aa: CASSQEGSGPGNQPQHF
j_gene: TRBJ1-5
abundance: -
v_gene: TRBV4-3
d_gene: -

CDR3nt: TGTGCCAGCAGCTTGGGGACTAGCGGGGGGGGAGCAGATACGCAGTATTTT
CDR3aa: CASSLGTSGGGADTQYF
j_gene: TRBJ2-3
abundance: -
v_gene: TRBV5-4
d_gene: TRBD2

CDR3nt: TGTGCCAGCAGTTTCCAGGGGAACACTGAAGCTTTCTTT
CDR3aa: CASSFQGNTEAFF
j_gene: TRBJ1-1
abundance: -
v_gene: TRBV12-3/TRBV12-4
d_gene: -

CDR3nt: TGCAGTGCTAGAGTGGCTAGCGGAAAGGTCTTC
CDR3aa: CSARVASGKVF
j_gene: TRBJ2-1
abundance: -
v_gene: TRBV20-1
d_gene: TRBD2

CDR3nt: TGTGCCAGCTCACCACCCGGGGGGAAAGGGACCCAGTACTTC
CDR3aa: CASSPPGGKGTQYF
j_gene: TRBJ2-5
abundance: -
v_gene: TRBV18
d_gene: TRBD2

CDR3nt: TGCGCCAGCAGCTACCCCGGGACTAGTGAGAATGAGCAGTTCTTC
CDR3aa: CASSYPGTSENEQFF
j_gene: TRBJ2-1
abundance: -
v_gene: TRBV4-1
d_gene: TRBD2

CDR3nt: TGTGCCAGCACCGTTGGTGGACAGGGCACCCCCTACGAGCAGTACTTC
CDR3aa: CASTVGGQGTPYEQYF
j_gene: TRBJ2-7
abundance: -
v_gene: TRBV5-6
d_gene: TRBD1

CDR3nt: TGTGCCAGCAGCTTAGGACAGAATAGCAATCAGCCCCAGCATTTT
CDR3aa: CASSLGQNSNQPQHF
j_gene: TRBJ1-5
abundance: -
v_gene: TRBV7-9
d_gene: -

CDR3nt: TGTGCCAGCAGCTTGTGGCAGGGGGAAGGCTACACCTTC
CDR3aa: CASSLWQGEGYTF
j_gene: TRBJ1-2
abundance: -
v_gene: TRBV5-5
d_gene: TRBD1

CDR3nt: TGTGCCAGCAGCTTACTTGGCAGGCCCAAAACTAATGAAAAACTGTTTTTT
CDR3aa: CASSLLGRPKTNEKLFF
j_gene: TRBJ1-4
abundance: -
v_gene: TRBV7-9
d_gene: -

CDR3nt: TGTGCCAGCAGCTTAGTACTTACGGCCGTAGCCACTGAAGCTTTCTTT
CDR3aa: CASSLVLTAVATEAFF
j_gene: TRBJ1-1
abundance: few
v_gene: TRBV7-9
d_gene: -

CDR3nt: TGTGCCAGCAGCTTAAGGCGGGCACAGGCCACTACTAACTATGGCTACACCTTC
CDR3aa: CASSLRRAQATTNYGYTF
j_gene: TRBJ1-2
abundance: -
v_gene: TRBV7-8
d_gene: -

CDR3nt: TGTGCCAGCAGTCGGCAAGCCTACGAGCAGTACTTC
CDR3aa: CASSRQAYEQYF
j_gene: TRBJ2-7
abundance: -
v_gene: TRBV28
d_gene: -

CDR3nt: TGTGCCAGCTCACCACGGGGGCAGCCACCTACCGATACGCAGTATTTT
CDR3aa: CASSPRGQPPTDTQYF
j_gene: TRBJ2-3
abundance: -
v_gene: TRBV18
d_gene: -

CDR3nt: TGTGCCACCAGCAGAGATCTCCGACAAGAGACCCAGTACTTC
CDR3aa: CATSRDLRQETQYF
j_gene: TRBJ2-5
abundance: -
v_gene: TRBV15
d_gene: -

CDR3nt: TGTGCCAGCAGTTACTCGAGGGCATTGACTCCATCCTACAATGAGCAGTTCTTC
CDR3aa: CASSYSRALTPSYNEQFF
j_gene: TRBJ2-1
abundance: -
v_gene: TRBV6-2/TRBV6-3
d_gene: -

CDR3nt: TGTGCCAGCAGTACAAAGGGGGCCTCTGGGGCCAACGTCCTGACTTTC
CDR3aa: CASSTKGASGANVLTF
j_gene: TRBJ2-6
abundance: -
v_gene: TRBV27
d_gene: TRBD1

CDR3nt: TGTGCCAGCAGCTTGGGGACGGCAGATACGCAGTATTTT
CDR3aa: CASSLGTADTQYF
j_gene: TRBJ2-3
abundance: -
v_gene: TRBV5-8
d_gene: -

CDR3nt: TGCGCCAGCAGCCAAGATCGCGAGACTAGAGCCCAGTACTTC
CDR3aa: CASSQDRETRAQYF
j_gene: TRBJ2-5
abundance: -
v_gene: TRBV4-3
d_gene: -

CDR3nt: TGTGCCAGCAGCCTGACTAGCGGGAGATGGTACGAGCAGTACTTC
CDR3aa: CASSLTSGRWYEQYF
j_gene: TRBJ2-7
abundance: -
v_gene: TRBV7-9
d_gene: TRBD2